These T cell receptor beta chains were read from a single sample in a study of blood T cell repertoires in COVID-19. Sequencing was performed with immunoSEQ multiplex PCR; in TCRdb, only in-frame clones are kept and a portion is missing. The data show hundreds of thousands of clones, roughly 87% seen once. Sequences were obtained from PBMCs or T cells enriched from blood (not recorded which). These TCRs come from a woman in her thirties who had recovered from COVID-19. Each CDR3 is given with its conserved first and last residue.

>TRBV7-2|TRBJ2-3
CASSSPSGGRTDTQYF
>TRBV11-2|TRBJ1-6
CASSLDRVFTSPLHF
>TRBV28|TRBJ1-1
CASSMTGTANTEAFF
>TRBV18|TRBJ2-1
CASSRLTGAYNEQFF
>TRBV5-4|TRBJ1-5
CASSLGGGGQPQHF
>TRBV5-6|TRBJ2-5
CASSFQVGLRETQYF
>TRBV7-9|TRBJ2-7
CASSSTEIYEQYF
>TRBV12-3/TRBV12-4|TRBJ1-2
CASSFGDSYGYTF
>TRBV19|TRBJ1-5
CASSTSSAVSNQPQHF
>TRBV19|TRBJ1-3
CASSISDRVGNTIYF
>TRBV2|TRBJ1-2
CASSTGEYGYTF
>TRBV5-1|TRBJ1-6
CASSEGTTPTSPLHF
>TRBV19|TRBJ1-1
CASSSTGGNTEAFF
>TRBV5-1|TRBJ2-7
CASSSDRSYEQYF
>TRBV15|TRBJ2-3
CATTPGQGNPDTQYF
>TRBV3-1/TRBV3-2|TRBJ1-2
CASSQTGDYGYTF
>TRBV19|TRBJ1-4
CASSIVGREGEKLFF
>TRBV30|TRBJ2-3
CAWSAKNRDTQYF